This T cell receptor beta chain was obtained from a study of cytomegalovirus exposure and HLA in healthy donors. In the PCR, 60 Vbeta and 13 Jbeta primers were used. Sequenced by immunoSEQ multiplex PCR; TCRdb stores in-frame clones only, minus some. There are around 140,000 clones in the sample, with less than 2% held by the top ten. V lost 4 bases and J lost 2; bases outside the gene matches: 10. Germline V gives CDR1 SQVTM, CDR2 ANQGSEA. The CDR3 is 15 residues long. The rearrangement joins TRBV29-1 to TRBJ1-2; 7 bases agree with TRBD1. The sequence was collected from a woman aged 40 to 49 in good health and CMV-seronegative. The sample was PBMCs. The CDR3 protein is CSVGRGTAGNYGYTF. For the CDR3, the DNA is TGCAGCGTTGGGCGAGGGACAGCTGGGAACTATGGCTACACCTTC.